The sequence of this T cell receptor beta chain was determined in a study of blood T cell repertoires in COVID-19. Data came from immunoSEQ multiplex PCR; TCRdb stores just in-frame clones and leaves some out. The data hold 50,000 to 55,000 clones, with around 86% observed a single time. CDR1 SGHRS and CDR2 YFSETQ come from the germline V gene. The length of the CDR3 is 13 residues. The germline V and J ends were trimmed by 2 bases and 1 base, with 3 bases remaining between them. The V call is TRBV5-1, the J call TRBJ2-2; D remains unclear. The sequenced material came from peripheral blood. This clonotype was obtained from a woman of 80 years or more with acute or convalescent COVID-19. DNA for the CDR3: TGCGCCAGCAGCTTTCAGAACACCGGGGAGCTGTTTTTT. Translating gives CASSFQNTGELFF.